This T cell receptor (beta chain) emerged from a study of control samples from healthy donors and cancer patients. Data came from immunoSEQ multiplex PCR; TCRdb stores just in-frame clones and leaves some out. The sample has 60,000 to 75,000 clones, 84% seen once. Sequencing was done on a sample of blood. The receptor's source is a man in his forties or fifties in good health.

CDR3 sequence: CATSRQGAYEQYF. CDR3 nucleotides: TGTGCCACCAGTAGACAGGGCGCCTACGAGCAGTACTTC. V gene TRBV24-1 combines with J gene TRBJ2-7; 7 nucleotides match TRBD1. Losses at the gene ends were 6 bases for V and 2 bases for J; bases not matched to a gene: 3. Germline V lookup: CDR1 KGHDR, CDR2 SFDVKD. The CDR3 length is 13 residues.